Listed here is a single T cell receptor (beta chain). This specimen comes from a study of OX40 agonist ivuxolimab in advanced cancers. Looking at the study overall: Participants could have had prior anti-PD-1, anti-PD-L1 or anti-CTLA-4 therapy, and more than 35% had some.

Trimming took 6 bases from V and 5 from J, leaving 14 bases between them. This CDR3 is built from 14 residues. In germline, CDR1 is MDHEN, CDR2 SYDVKM. The assay was immunoSEQ multiplex PCR, and TCRdb's table has in-frame clones only and misses some. The table lists roughly 71,000 clones, about 85% of them singletons. Sequencing was performed on CD4+ or CD8+ T cells sorted from blood, taken in a trial of the OX40 agonist ivuxolimab. The rearrangement uses TRBV28 and TRBJ2-1, with D possibly matching TRBD2 (6 bases). This clonotype was obtained from an adult with an advanced solid tumor such as melanoma, head and neck, liver or kidney cancer. CDR3 region: CASRSLARNNEQFF. The CDR3 DNA sequence: TGTGCCAGCAGGAGTCTAGCGAGGAACAATGAGCAGTTCTTC.